The 17 T cell receptor beta chains presented below share a single source sample, sequenced in a study of response to subunit inactivated influenza vaccine. From the RT-PCR reads, TCRdb called clonotypes with MiXCR, one entry per CDR3 protein. The profile shows hundreds of thousands of distinct CDR3 sequences, roughly 15% of them singletons. The material was PBMCs from blood, obtained less than 15 days before vaccination. These receptors were collected from a man aged 50 to 60 who received an inactivated influenza vaccine.

This clonotype was counted ten times or more. V is TRBV7-9 and J is TRBJ1-1; D is unclear. Per the germline V gene, CDR1 is SEHNR and CDR2 is FQNEAQ (reference sequence). V was shortened by 5 bases and J by 1 base, with 5 bases between the two germline ends. CDR3 length equals 12 residues. This CDR3 reads CASSGTNTEAFF. CDR3 DNA sequence: TGTGCCAGCAGCGGAACGAACACTGAAGCTTTCTTT. The whole variable domain, remainder taken from reference TRBV7-9 and TRBJ1-1, is DTGVSQNPRHKITKRGQNVTFRCDPISEHNRLYWYRQTLGQGPEFLTYFQNEAQLEKSRLLSDRFSAERPKGSFSTLEIQRTEQGDSAMYLCASSGTNTEAFFGQGTRLTVV.

V and J are TRBV20-1 and TRBJ1-2; D may be TRBD1 (6 bases). CDR1 is DFQATT and CDR2 is SNEGSKA in the germline V gene (reference sequence). Trimming left V 6 bases short and J 2 bases short, with 13 bases between. This CDR3 contains 13 residues. The CDR3 loop is CSAGLGGNYGYTF. The CDR3 nucleotides are TGCAGTGCCGGCCTAGGGGGGAACTATGGCTACACCTTC.

This chain's CDR3 is CASSPVQGASETQYF. Written as DNA, the CDR3 is TGTGCCAGCAGCCCCGTACAGGGGGCCAGCGAGACCCAGTACTTC. J is TRBJ2-5 and V is TRBV4-2; 9 bases map to TRBD1. Trimming took 4 bases from V and 5 from J; bases not matched to a gene: 8. CDR3 length equals 15 residues. Germline lookup yields CDR1 LGHNA and CDR2 YNFKEQ.

This clonotype was detected many times. V is TRBV7-9 and J is TRBJ1-2; D not resolved. The germline gives CDR1 SEHNR, CDR2 FQNEAQ (reference sequence). CDR3 length equals 15 residues. Trimming removed 4 bases at V and 2 bases at J, with 14 bases between. The CDR3 nucleotides are TGTGCCAGCAGCTCAATATCGGACGGAAACTATGGCTACACCTTC. This translates into CASSSISDGNYGYTF. The full variable domain, completed using reference TRBV7-9 and TRBJ1-2, is DTGVSQNPRHKITKRGQNVTFRCDPISEHNRLYWYRQTLGQGPEFLTYFQNEAQLEKSRLLSDRFSAERPKGSFSTLEIQRTEQGDSAMYLCASSSISDGNYGYTFGSGTRLTVV.

Only a few counts were recorded for this clonotype. The chain recombines TRBV6-1 with TRBJ2-7; tentatively, D is TRBD2 (6 bases). This CDR3 is 13 amino acids long. Germline V gene data show CDR1 as MNHNS and CDR2 as SASEGT. The V gene lost 6 bases and the J gene lost 3 bases, with 12 bases spanning the gap. CDR3 DNA sequence: TGTGCCAGCAGGGAGGGACTGCACTACGAGCAGTACTTC. Translation gives CASREGLHYEQYF.

This clonotype showed up many times. The chain is built from TRBV3-1 and TRBJ2-5; D gene unclear. Germline loops: CDR1 LGHDT, CDR2 YNNKEL (reference sequence). The length of the CDR3 is 11 residues. The ends were cut back, 6 bases at V and 5 bases at J, with 7 bases in the middle. This CDR3 is CASSQSETQYF. CDR3 bases: TGTGCCAGCAGTCAATCGGAGACCCAGTACTTC.

The genes are TRBV6-2 or TRBV6-3 and TRBJ1-2, with 8 bases identical to TRBD1. Germline CDR1 is MNHEY and CDR2 is SVGEGT. The trim removed 8 bases at V and 3 bases at J, leaving 5 bases unmatched. This CDR3 comprises 13 residues. CDR3 sequence: CASGTGWDYGYTF. CDR3 DNA: TGTGCCAGCGGGACAGGTTGGGACTATGGCTACACCTTC.

This chain links TRBV7-8 with TRBJ2-5; D unclear. V was pared by 5 bases and J by 1 base, with 8 bases between. Germline CDR1 reads SGHVS; CDR2 reads FQNEAQ. This CDR3 is built from 13 residues. CDR3 in amino acids: CASSPRPQETQYF. The CDR3 DNA reads TGTGCCAGCAGCCCCCGGCCCCAAGAGACCCAGTACTTC.

This clonotype was found many times. The V call is TRBV12-3 or TRBV12-4, the J call TRBJ1-2; 7 nucleotides line up with TRBD1. Germline trimming cut 2 bases from V and 8 bases from J; bases unmatched to any gene: 5. The CDR3 is 13 residues long. In DNA, the CDR3 is TGTGCCAGCAGTTTAACGAGGGGGCTCGGCTACACCTTC. Its protein product is CASSLTRGLGYTF.

This sequence joins TRBV6-1 and TRBJ1-5; 7 bases fit TRBD1. Germline assignment: CDR1 MNHNS and CDR2 SASEGT. The CDR3 extends over 15 amino acids. The ends lost 5 bases at V and 0 bases at J; junction bases unmatched: 4. The DNA of the CDR3 is TGTGCCAGCAGTCCGGGACAGATTAGCAATCAGCCCCAGCATTTT. It yields the protein CASSPGQISNQPQHF.

The V and J genes are TRBV20-1 and TRBJ1-6; D call uncertain. Germline V gene lookup returns CDR1 DFQATT and CDR2 SNEGSKA (reference sequence). The CDR3 covers 12 residues. Trimming left V 3 bases short and J 6 bases short, with 6 bases between. CDR3 bases: TGCAGTGCTAGCAGAGCTAATTCACCCCTCCACTTT. It codes for CSASRANSPLHF.

V and J are TRBV27 and TRBJ1-2; 7 positions agree with TRBD1. V lost 5 bases, J lost 3 bases, and 12 bases stayed unmatched. The CDR3 extends over 16 amino acids. The germline gives CDR1 MNHEY, CDR2 SMNVEV (reference sequence). CDR3 nucleotides: TGTGCCAGCAGTAAAAGGACAGGCCAGGTGGACTATGGCTACACCTTC. The encoded protein is CASSKRTGQVDYGYTF.

This clonotype occurred a few times. This chain connects TRBV5-1 to TRBJ1-5; TRBD1 agrees at 9 bases. With V trimmed by 0 bases and J by 2 bases, 3 bases remained unmatched. The germline CDR1 and CDR2 sequences are SGHRS and YFSETQ. The CDR3 spans 16 residues. The CDR3 bases are TGCGCCAGCAGCTTGGGGACAGGGGTGGGCAATCAGCCCCAGCATTTT. This sequence encodes CASSLGTGVGNQPQHF.

This clonotype was counted between two and nine times. The chain is built from TRBV15 and TRBJ1-6; tentatively, D is TRBD1 (6 bases). The V gene lost 5 bases and the J gene lost 10 bases, with 12 bases spanning the gap. CDR1 and CDR2 (germline): LNHNV, YYDKDF (reference sequence). The CDR3 length is 13 residues. For the CDR3, the DNA is TGTGCCACCAGCCCTGAGGGGGGGTCACCCCTCCACTTT. It translates to CATSPEGGSPLHF.

The rearrangement uses TRBV20-1 and TRBJ2-7; no reliable D call. The CDR3 contains 12 residues. CDR1 and CDR2 from the germline V gene are DFQATT and SNEGSKA (reference sequence). The V end lost 3 bases, the J end lost 3 bases, and 9 bases lay between the germline ends. The CDR3 reads CSASAFDYEQYF. The CDR3 DNA reads TGCAGTGCTAGCGCGTTCGACTACGAGCAGTACTTC.

This clonotype was observed at least ten times. This sequence joins TRBV5-1 and TRBJ2-2, with TRBD1 matching over 8 bases. The germline gives CDR1 SGHRS, CDR2 YFSETQ. V shed 0 bases and J 5 bases; nucleotides not matched to a gene: 3. This CDR3 spans 15 amino acids. The CDR3 DNA sequence: TGCGCCAGCAGCTTGGTTGGACAGGGAACCGGGGAGCTGTTTTTT. Its protein product is CASSLVGQGTGELFF.

This clonotype was seen a handful of times. J is TRBJ2-7 and V is TRBV12-3 or TRBV12-4; TRBD1 matches 8 bases. The CDR3 is 14 residues long. The trim removed 6 bases at V and 1 base at J, leaving 5 bases unmatched. The CDR3: CASSRGQESYEQYF. The CDR3 region has the DNA TGTGCCAGCAGCAGGGGACAGGAGTCCTACGAGCAGTACTTC.